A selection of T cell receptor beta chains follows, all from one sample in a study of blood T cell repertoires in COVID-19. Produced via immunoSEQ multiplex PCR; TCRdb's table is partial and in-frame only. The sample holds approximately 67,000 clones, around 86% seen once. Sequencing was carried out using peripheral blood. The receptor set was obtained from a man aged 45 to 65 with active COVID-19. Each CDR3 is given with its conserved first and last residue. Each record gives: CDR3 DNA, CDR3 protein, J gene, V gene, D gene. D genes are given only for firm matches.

cdr3_nt: TGCGCCAGCAGCCAAGGGGCGGGACGGACTAATGAAAAACTGTTTTTT
cdr3_aa: CASSQGAGRTNEKLFF
j_call: TRBJ1-4
v_call: TRBV4-3
d_call: NA

cdr3_nt: TGTGCCAGCAGTTACTTTGCGACAGGGGTTAATGAAAAACTGTTTTTT
cdr3_aa: CASSYFATGVNEKLFF
j_call: TRBJ1-4
v_call: TRBV6-5
d_call: TRBD1

cdr3_nt: TGTGCCTGGAGTGTCTTCGGGAATCGGAACACTGAAGCTTTCTTT
cdr3_aa: CAWSVFGNRNTEAFF
j_call: TRBJ1-1
v_call: TRBV30
d_call: NA

cdr3_nt: TGTGCCAGCTCACGGGAGCAGGGGCAGAACACTGAAGCTTTCTTT
cdr3_aa: CASSREQGQNTEAFF
j_call: TRBJ1-1
v_call: TRBV18
d_call: NA

cdr3_nt: TGTGCCAGCAGCTTACTCGAGACAGTTTCTTACGAGCAGTACTTC
cdr3_aa: CASSLLETVSYEQYF
j_call: TRBJ2-7
v_call: TRBV7-8
d_call: NA

cdr3_nt: TGCACCAGCAGCCCCATGAATCGGGACACCGGGGAGCTGTTTTTT
cdr3_aa: CTSSPMNRDTGELFF
j_call: TRBJ2-2
v_call: TRBV1
d_call: NA

cdr3_nt: TGTGCCAGCAACGAAGACAGGACTTTTTACGAGCAGTACTTC
cdr3_aa: CASNEDRTFYEQYF
j_call: TRBJ2-7
v_call: TRBV2
d_call: NA

cdr3_nt: TGCGCCAGCAGCTTGGCAAGCTCTCAACTGATTAATTCACCCCTCCACTTT
cdr3_aa: CASSLASSQLINSPLHF
j_call: TRBJ1-6
v_call: TRBV5-1
d_call: NA

cdr3_nt: TGTGCCAGCAGTTTCAGGGAGAGGGGGGAGCAGTACTTC
cdr3_aa: CASSFRERGEQYF
j_call: TRBJ2-7
v_call: TRBV12-3/TRBV12-4
d_call: NA

cdr3_nt: TGTGCCAGCAGCTTCACAGGGGGCGCAGAGTGGGGCTACACCTTC
cdr3_aa: CASSFTGGAEWGYTF
j_call: TRBJ1-2
v_call: TRBV7-9
d_call: TRBD1

cdr3_nt: TGTGCCAGCAGCGTTGACAGGGGCAGTGGGGGGGACTCCATGTTTTTT
cdr3_aa: CASSVDRGSGGDSMFF
j_call: TRBJ1-4
v_call: TRBV9
d_call: TRBD1

cdr3_nt: TGTGCCAGCAGCTCCTTATCCGGGACTAGCATAGGAAATGAGCAGTTCTTC
cdr3_aa: CASSSLSGTSIGNEQFF
j_call: TRBJ2-1
v_call: TRBV5-4
d_call: TRBD2

cdr3_nt: TGTGCCAGCAGCAAAGAAGCTAGCGGGTTATACAATGAGCAGTTCTTC
cdr3_aa: CASSKEASGLYNEQFF
j_call: TRBJ2-1
v_call: TRBV21-1
d_call: NA

cdr3_nt: TGCGCCAGCAGCCAGTTCTCGGGGGCTAACTATGGCTACACCTTC
cdr3_aa: CASSQFSGANYGYTF
j_call: TRBJ1-2
v_call: TRBV4-3
d_call: NA

cdr3_nt: TGTGCCAGCAGCTTAGTGGGCAGGGGCCAGCCCCAGCATTTT
cdr3_aa: CASSLVGRGQPQHF
j_call: TRBJ1-5
v_call: TRBV7-2
d_call: NA

cdr3_nt: TGTGCCAGCAGCCCGGGGACTAGCGGGATCCTAGATACGCAGTATTTT
cdr3_aa: CASSPGTSGILDTQYF
j_call: TRBJ2-3
v_call: TRBV4-2
d_call: TRBD2